This T cell receptor beta chain was recovered during a study of T cell responses to AZD1222 COVID-19 vaccine. At the level of the study: Researchers grouped second doses given at about 4 or about 12 weeks into one pool.

Comment on this clone: What it recognizes is unknown.

Study outcomes and limitations: None of the repertoires were sampled until the peak T cell response had passed. Baseline seropositivity occurred in only six or seven AZD1222 recipients. Compared with day 0, the breadth and depth of the Spike-specific TCR repertoire rose significantly after two doses of AZD1222.

TCRdb's table, derived via immunoSEQ multiplex PCR, lists solely in-frame clones and lacks some. The sample lists approximately 94,000 clones, 92% occurring once. J lost 3 bases, V lost 4 bases, and 12 bases had no gene match. The germline V gene encodes CDR1 SGDLS and CDR2 YYNGEE. This CDR3 comprises 17 residues. This clonotype was sampled from an adult in good health. The chain employs TRBV9 and TRBJ2-2; 7 bases match TRBD2. The sample was peripheral blood, taken on day 0 of AZD1222 vaccination. Here the CDR3 reads CASSSPRAGVYTGELFF. CDR3 nucleotides: TGTGCCAGCAGCTCCCCAAGGGCGGGAGTGTACACCGGGGAGCTGTTTTTT.